Listed below are T cell receptor beta chains from one sample, sequenced in a study of identical twins. In TCRdb, the 5' RACE reads were re-called with MiXCR into one record per CDR3 protein. The sample has 700,000 or so distinct CDR3 sequences; approximately 21% are singletons. The sample was also reused in another study, on T cells expressing NK-cell markers.

Sequenced input: PBMCs. The receptor set was obtained from a woman under 30 in good health. Each CDR3 is given with its conserved first and last residue. D genes are given only for firm matches. Clone size is shown for a subset of rows, as once, few, many or a class of expanded clone.

cdr3_aa: CSASQGRGSPLHF; cdr3_nt: TGCAGTGCTAGCCAGGGAAGGGGATCACCCCTCCACTTT; j_call: TRBJ1-6; v_call: TRBV20-1; clone_size: many; d_call: -
cdr3_aa: CASTQEGLGTSYAEQYF; cdr3_nt: TGTGCCAGCACCCAGGAGGGTCTTGGGACTAGCTATGCCGAGCAGTACTTC; j_call: TRBJ2-7; v_call: TRBV3-1; clone_size: -; d_call: TRBD2
cdr3_aa: CASNGQGNTEAFF; cdr3_nt: TGCGCCAGCAATGGACAGGGGAACACTGAAGCTTTCTTT; j_call: TRBJ1-1; v_call: TRBV5-1; clone_size: few; d_call: TRBD1
cdr3_aa: CSVAWGRDTQYF; cdr3_nt: TGCAGCGTTGCCTGGGGCCGCGATACGCAGTATTTT; j_call: TRBJ2-3; v_call: TRBV29-1; clone_size: -; d_call: -
cdr3_aa: CASSRGTSSPQYF; cdr3_nt: TGTGCCAGCAGCCGAGGAACCTCTAGCCCCCAGTACTTC; j_call: TRBJ2-5; v_call: TRBV7-2; clone_size: -; d_call: -
cdr3_aa: CASSYEYGYTF; cdr3_nt: TGTGCCAGCAGCTATGAGTATGGCTACACCTTC; j_call: TRBJ1-2; v_call: TRBV12-3/TRBV12-4; clone_size: -; d_call: -
cdr3_aa: CASSVGVAGRANEQFF; cdr3_nt: TGTGCCAGCAGCGTAGGGGTAGCGGGGAGGGCCAATGAGCAGTTCTTC; j_call: TRBJ2-1; v_call: TRBV9; clone_size: -; d_call: TRBD2
cdr3_aa: CASTNTGVVGETQYF; cdr3_nt: TGTGCCAGCACCAACACAGGGGTTGTAGGAGAGACCCAGTACTTC; j_call: TRBJ2-5; v_call: TRBV7-6; clone_size: once; d_call: TRBD1
cdr3_aa: CASSPGQGLTEQYF; cdr3_nt: TGTGCCAGCAGCCCGGGACAGGGGCTAACCGAGCAGTACTTC; j_call: TRBJ2-7; v_call: TRBV6-1; clone_size: -; d_call: TRBD1
cdr3_aa: CASSSKGEQYF; cdr3_nt: TGTGCCAGCAGCTCAAAGGGAGAGCAGTACTTC; j_call: TRBJ2-7; v_call: TRBV5-6; clone_size: few; d_call: -
cdr3_aa: CSVERSWELETQYF; cdr3_nt: TGCAGCGTTGAAAGGTCGTGGGAGCTAGAGACCCAGTACTTC; j_call: TRBJ2-5; v_call: TRBV29-1; clone_size: -; d_call: -
cdr3_aa: CASSLGDGHTIYF; cdr3_nt: TGTGCCAGCAGCTTAGGTGATGGCCACACCATATATTTT; j_call: TRBJ1-3; v_call: TRBV7-6; clone_size: few; d_call: -
cdr3_aa: CSVRRGGYGYTF; cdr3_nt: TGCAGCGTTCGGAGGGGCGGCTATGGCTACACCTTC; j_call: TRBJ1-2; v_call: TRBV29-1; clone_size: -; d_call: -
cdr3_aa: CSARDGPSSYEQYF; cdr3_nt: TGCAGTGCTAGAGACGGGCCAAGCTCCTACGAGCAGTACTTC; j_call: TRBJ2-7; v_call: TRBV20-1; clone_size: few; d_call: -
cdr3_aa: CASSPGQVKSYGYTF; cdr3_nt: TGTGCCAGCAGTCCGGGACAGGTTAAAAGTTATGGCTACACCTTC; j_call: TRBJ1-2; v_call: TRBV6-1; clone_size: few; d_call: TRBD1
cdr3_aa: CASSPAVRRNRQVLEGTF; cdr3_nt: TGTGCCAGCAGCCCAGCGGTTAGGAGAAATAGACAAGTACTCGAGGGGACCTTC; j_call: TRBJ1-2; v_call: TRBV27; clone_size: -; d_call: -
cdr3_aa: CASSSRGADTQYF; cdr3_nt: TGTGCCAGCAGTTCGCGGGGGGCAGATACGCAGTATTTT; j_call: TRBJ2-3; v_call: TRBV12-3/TRBV12-4; clone_size: few; d_call: TRBD2
cdr3_aa: CASKRSQVGNEQFF; cdr3_nt: TGTGCCAGTAAGCGGAGCCAGGTAGGAAATGAGCAGTTCTTC; j_call: TRBJ2-1; v_call: TRBV19; clone_size: many; d_call: -
cdr3_aa: CASSLQREYNEQFF; cdr3_nt: TGTGCCAGCAGCTTACAGCGGGAGTACAATGAGCAGTTCTTC; j_call: TRBJ2-1; v_call: TRBV7-2; clone_size: once; d_call: TRBD2
cdr3_aa: CASSLEDPGDPYNEQFF; cdr3_nt: TGCGCCAGCAGCTTGGAAGATCCCGGGGACCCCTACAATGAGCAGTTCTTC; j_call: TRBJ2-1; v_call: TRBV5-1; clone_size: -; d_call: -
cdr3_aa: CSAITGSQAKNIQYF; cdr3_nt: TGCAGTGCTATCACGGGAAGCCAAGCCAAAAACATTCAGTACTTC; j_call: TRBJ2-4; v_call: TRBV20-1; clone_size: -; d_call: -
cdr3_aa: CATLHGADTQYF; cdr3_nt: TGTGCCACTCTCCACGGAGCAGATACGCAGTATTTT; j_call: TRBJ2-3; v_call: TRBV7-9; clone_size: -; d_call: -
cdr3_aa: CSASHSISYNEQFF; cdr3_nt: TGCAGTGCTAGCCACTCGATCTCCTACAATGAGCAGTTCTTC; j_call: TRBJ2-1; v_call: TRBV20-1; clone_size: many; d_call: -
cdr3_aa: CASSFIANTPGELFF; cdr3_nt: TGTGCCAGCAGTTTCATAGCGAACACCCCCGGGGAGCTGTTTTTT; j_call: TRBJ2-2; v_call: TRBV12-3/TRBV12-4; clone_size: few; d_call: -
cdr3_aa: CASSSGRGGKPQHF; cdr3_nt: TGTGCCAGCAGCTCGGGACGGGGCGGGAAGCCCCAGCATTTT; j_call: TRBJ1-5; v_call: TRBV13; clone_size: many; d_call: -
cdr3_aa: CASREGSYEQYF; cdr3_nt: TGTGCCAGCAGAGAGGGCAGCTACGAGCAGTACTTC; j_call: TRBJ2-7; v_call: TRBV12-3/TRBV12-4; clone_size: many; d_call: -